This T cell receptor beta chain was retrieved from a study of beta chain features in type 1 diabetes (dated by TCRdb to 2016 to 2018). As for the study more broadly: No differences in mean age, gender distribution, total cell number or subset yield were found between patients and healthy donors. A total of around 110,000,000 sorted cells were examined across all samples, and a strong correlation was observed between cell number per subset and RNA yield. The study compared the TCRB repertoires of sorted circulating CD4+ T cell subsets in recently diagnosed type 1 diabetes patients with those in matched healthy donors. Regulatory and stem cell-like memory subsets were isolated from only 8 patients and 8 healthy donors, whereas naive and central memory subsets came from all 30 or so donors.

From each donor, a single peripheral blood sample of about 110 mL on average was drawn into heparinised tubes. A BD FACSAria II was used to sort naive, central memory, regulatory and stem cell-like memory CD4+ T cells with a panel that included CD45RO, CCR7, CD25, CD127, CD95 and CD27. A purity above 98% was achieved for all sorted populations. PBMCs were isolated immediately by Lymphoprep density gradient centrifugation and stained directly without culture. So that batch effects would be minimized, each experiment stained and sorted samples in pairs, pairing one healthy donor with one patient. The High Capacity cDNA Reverse Transcription Kit was used to reverse transcribe all of the isolated RNA, meaning that expressed TCRB transcripts were what got sequenced. Deep immunoSEQ sequencing was performed on naive, central memory and regulatory T cell samples, with an average of about 4 million total reads per sample. Sorted cells were lysed in RLT buffer and RNA was extracted with DNase-treated RNeasy Micro or Mini kits, depending on cell number. Each cell subset was processed separately to prevent cross-contamination, with patient and healthy donor samples processed together. Using the immunoSEQ multiplex PCR, TCRB sequences were amplified from cDNA into 87-bp fragments spanning the CDR3 region. Sequencing of the amplicons was performed on the Illumina HiSeq platform. The original methods were these. PCR bias was computationally corrected using synthetic template baselines, reads within Hamming distance 2 were collapsed, and singletons that could not be merged were discarded. Reads were aligned to IMGT to assign V, D and J genes, CDR3 length, and insertions or deletions at six rearrangement sites. Clonotype counts were normalized to sorted cell number within each subset before computing true diversity and Gini coefficients with the tcR R package. Repertoire sharing was quantified using the overlap coefficient calculated on TCRB nucleotide sequences. Out-of-frame TCRB sequences from naive cells were analyzed as a proxy for the pre-selection repertoire. TCRdb holds this immuneACCESS table with in-frame rearrangements only. Some clones are missing; in checked studies, unresolved V genes explain under half, and the rest has no known cause. V, J and clone size are those of that table, while D and trimming were read from the DNA. The sample data list about 160,000 clones, and roughly 60% of these were observed just once. Approximately 0.09% of the sample belongs to the ten largest clones.

Inclusive of the bounding cysteine and phenylalanine, the CDR3 is 17 residues long. The sequence is cut down to CDR3 DNA, 51 bases in frame from base 1. The junction carries 14 bases between V and J, which are trimmed by 1 base and 4 bases respectively. CDR1 and CDR2, per the germline V gene, are MNHNS and SASEGT. Study-wide conclusions, independent of this receptor: Sequencing cDNA rather than genomic DNA could over-represent highly expressing activated cells, although activation and CD3 levels did not differ between groups. Because small numbers of individuals were included in the HLA sub-analyses, any influence of HLA type on TCRB rearrangement was left unresolved. Naive, central memory and regulatory TCRB repertoires appeared to be more similar among patients than among healthy donors. At VDJ recombination sites, type 1 diabetes patients had fewer insertions and more deleted nucleotides, which implies abnormalities in thymic rearrangement. PCR may preferentially amplify shorter templates, but because patient and control samples were amplified and corrected together, any resulting skew would affect both groups equally. In all four CD4+ subsets, TCRB CDR3 length was moderately but significantly shorter in type 1 diabetes patients.

Remarks on this clone: This receptor's antigen is unknown. Per-base quality was not reported, and no clone a single base away is much larger than it.

Sequencing was performed on naive CD4+ T cells from blood. The sample's cell subset or site, from its label and the paper: true naive CD4+ T cells. The chain couples TRBV6-1 to TRBJ2-6; a tentative D call is TRBD2 (5 bases match). This receptor was identified in a man under 40 with type 1 diabetes. Read as DNA, the sequence is TGTGCCAGCAGTGAAGGCTTGAGGGCTAGCGGGGCCAACGTCCTGACTTTC. Its translation is CASSEGLRASGANVLTF.